This TCR beta chain is drawn from a study of cytomegalovirus exposure and HLA in healthy donors. The wider study: In an earlier analysis, around 100 million unique TCR beta sequences were found from 150 million to 200 million T cells. Study-level results: A missense DCLRE1C variant was associated with V- and J-gene trimming of TCR beta chains in a later analysis, and an independent cohort replicated the association.

60 Vbeta and 13 Jbeta primers were used in PCR. The data were produced by immunoSEQ multiplex PCR, yet TCRdb's version contains in-frame clones alone and is incomplete. The table lists 60,000 to 70,000 clones, with roughly 15% in the top ten. As concerns this clone: Antigen: not known.

J was trimmed by 5 bases and V by 8 bases; bases with no gene match: 11. The CDR3 loop spans 15 amino acids. Germline lookup yields CDR1 LGHNA and CDR2 YNFKEQ. J is TRBJ2-2 and V is TRBV4-2; the match to TRBD2 covers 7 bases. Sequencing was done on a sample of PBMCs. The receptor comes from a boy younger than 18 in good health and CMV-seronegative. CDR3 sequence reads: CASGGGRARTGELFF. CDR3 DNA sequence: TGTGCCAGCGGGGGGGGGAGGGCCCGTACCGGGGAGCTGTTTTTT.